Listed below are T cell receptor beta chains from one sample, sequenced in a study of T cell repertoires in cytomegalovirus infection. One entry per CDR3 protein results from TCRdb running MiXCR on the reads. The sample consists of 110,000 to 150,000 distinct CDR3 sequences, 32% of them appearing once. No antigen has been assigned to these receptors. Sample: CD8+ T cells from cultured PBMCs, taken from culture after CMV antigen stimulation. All receptors derive from a human donor in good health (CMV status not recorded). Some clones in this sample may be carry-over from other donors' samples. Each CDR3 is given with its conserved first and last residue.

TRBJ1-4 TRBV2 18 CASDFEGLGKTTNEKLFF
TRBJ2-5 TRBV6-5 15 CASSSKDRTQETQYF
TRBJ2-3 TRBV19 19 CASSTPFIAGGTSTDTQYF
TRBJ2-7 TRBV28 13 CASMEGLVYEQYF
TRBJ2-2 TRBV12-3/TRBV12-4 14 CASRTDYYTGELFF
TRBJ2-1 TRBV7-8 14 CASSLALGRNEQFF
TRBJ1-1 TRBV9 14 CASSVAGGDTEAFF
TRBJ1-1 TRBV7-9 13 CASSHPTGTEAFF
TRBJ2-5 TRBV7-2 17 CASSLGTQGSPKETQYF
TRBJ2-1 TRBV7-3 17 CASSSNHRVHPYNEQFF
TRBJ1-1 TRBV7-9 17 CASSSADRGILNTEAFF
TRBJ1-2 TRBV3-1 11 CASSSQGVYTF
TRBJ1-1 TRBV4-1 16 CASSRPRTGLNTEAFF
TRBJ1-1 TRBV7-9 13 CASSLVAGREAFF
TRBJ1-3 TRBV7-6 17 CASSSTRLEAPGNTIYF
TRBJ1-1 TRBV4-1 14 CASSPGQSYTEAFF
TRBJ2-1 TRBV7-9 16 CASSFRLAGGPPTQFF
TRBJ1-1 TRBV5-1 16 CASSLGDRGENTEAFF
TRBJ1-1 TRBV9 14 CASGGGSRYTEAFF
TRBJ2-7 TRBV2 12 CASSEGGNVQYF
TRBJ1-2 TRBV25-1 13 CASSDAGPYGYTF
TRBJ1-3 TRBV18 11 CASSDGNTIYF
TRBJ2-1 TRBV7-6 15 CASSYGLGAMNEQFF
TRBJ2-5 TRBV6-5 15 CASSYNPGGVETQYF
TRBJ1-5 TRBV19 20 CASSMNDRREAGVGNQPQHF
TRBJ2-2 TRBV20-1 17 CSAFGLAGGRVTGELFF
TRBJ2-7 TRBV7-9 14 CASSSGPSSYEQYF
TRBJ2-5 TRBV2 13 CASRGQIQETQYF
TRBJ2-1 TRBV4-1 12 CASSRSDNEQFF
TRBJ1-5 TRBV7-6 16 CASSLGSSYSNQPQHF
TRBJ2-3 TRBV11-2 12 CASTLRADTQYF
TRBJ2-7 TRBV7-2 15 CASSPRTVSSYEQYF
TRBJ2-2 TRBV20-1 15 CSATGLEDNTGELFF
TRBJ2-3 TRBV28 17 CASSPIRLAGSTDTQYF
TRBJ1-1 TRBV5-1 18 CASSLGNREASMNTEAFF
TRBJ2-5 TRBV7-2 15 CASSWSGAHAETQYF
TRBJ2-7 TRBV20-1 14 CSAHGTRGIKEQYF
TRBJ1-1 TRBV7-9 14 CASSLVADSAEAFF
TRBJ2-4 TRBV20-1 15 CSARKGELAKNIQYF
TRBJ1-1 TRBV6-1 16 CASSSDRGLTNTEAFF
TRBJ2-1 TRBV20-1 12 CSARIPYNEQFF
TRBJ2-2 TRBV11-2 13 CASRGSHTGELFF
TRBJ2-3 TRBV7-2 17 CASSLYSRRADTDTQYF
TRBJ1-1 TRBV12-3/TRBV12-4 13 CASSFLGTTEAFF
TRBJ2-3 TRBV20-1 15 CSASSSGDPTDTQYF
TRBJ1-4 TRBV12-3/TRBV12-4 14 CASSPTGLGEKLFF
TRBJ2-5 TRBV7-9 14 CASSSLAGQETQYF
TRBJ1-1 TRBV27 14 CASSSRGIFAEAFF
TRBJ2-7 TRBV6-5 13 CASSYSAVSEQYF
TRBJ2-7 TRBV5-6 15 CASSSEGQGDWEQYF
TRBJ2-1 TRBV14 15 CASSHETSRWDEQFF
TRBJ1-2 TRBV25-1 10 CASSEIGYTF
TRBJ2-2 TRBV13 16 CASSFIMGQSTGELFF
TRBJ1-2 TRBV2 14 CASSAGQVASGYTF